Below are 19 T cell receptor beta chains sequenced from a single sample in a study of PD-L1 blockade in urothelial cancer. Sequenced by immunoSEQ multiplex PCR; TCRdb stores in-frame clones only, minus some. In the table there are some 120,000 clones, roughly 91% of which are singletons. Time point here: peripheral blood 6 weeks after treatment start. The sequences come from PBMCs, collected around atezolizumab (anti-PD-L1) treatment. The receptors derive from a man between 60 and 70 years old with urothelial cancer.

The V gene is TRBV28, the J gene TRBJ1-1, with 8 bases that match TRBD1. Germline CDR1 and CDR2: MDHEN and SYDVKM. J was trimmed by 1 base and V by 6 bases; bases with no gene match: 7. This CDR3 region has 15 residues. The CDR3, as DNA: TGTGCCAGCAGAACAGGGGGTTCCTCGAACACTGAAGCTTTCTTT. Its translation is CASRTGGSSNTEAFF. Drawing the rest from reference TRBV28 and TRBJ1-1, the complete variable domain is DVKVTQSSRYLVKRTGEKVFLECVQDMDHENMFWYRQDPGLGLRLIYFSYDVKMKEKGDIPEGYSVSREKKERFSLILESASTNQTSMYLCASRTGGSSNTEAFFGQGTRLTVV.

This clone has a handful of counts. The chain combines TRBV9 with TRBJ1-1, with a weak D call TRBD1 (5 bases). V shed 0 bases and J shed 4 bases, with 10 bases lying between them. CDR3 length: 14 amino acids. Germline CDR1 SGDLS, CDR2 YYNGEE. The CDR3 is CASSVDYRSTEAFF. The DNA for the CDR3 is TGTGCCAGCAGCGTAGATTACAGGAGCACTGAAGCTTTCTTT.

This clone is a singleton in its sample. The V call is TRBV9, the J call TRBJ2-7; TRBD1 agrees at 9 bases. CDR1 is SGDLS, CDR2 YYNGEE, per germline. The CDR3 runs to 16 residues. Germline trimming cut 0 bases from V and 4 bases from J; bases unmatched to any gene: 8. CDR3 in DNA: TGTGCCAGCAGCGTAGAAAGAGGACAGGGGAGATACGAGCAGTACTTC. This sequence encodes CASSVERGQGRYEQYF.

The V gene is TRBV6-6, the J gene TRBJ1-5, with D uncertain. The V end was cut by 10 bases, the J end by 3 bases, with 13 bases between. Germline-derived CDR1 and CDR2 are MNHNY and SVGAGI (reference sequence). The CDR3 length is 13 residues. The CDR3 sequence: CAIGVSLNQPQHF. CDR3 bases: TGTGCCATCGGGGTTTCCCTCAATCAGCCCCAGCATTTT.

The DNA of the CDR3 is TGTGCCAGTACCCCCGGGACAAATTATAACTATGGCTACACCTTC. Protein product: CASTPGTNYNYGYTF. J is TRBJ1-2 and V is TRBV19; D perhaps matches TRBD1 (6 bases). The CDR3 is 15 amino acids. From germline, CDR1 is LNHDA and CDR2 SQIVND (reference sequence). The ends were cut back, 7 bases at V and 1 base at J, with 16 bases in the middle.

The rearrangement uses TRBV19 and TRBJ2-5; 8 nucleotides agree with TRBD2. The J segment lost 5 bases and the V segment lost 3 bases, leaving 11 bases of the junction unmatched. The CDR3 is made up of 16 amino acids. CDR1 and CDR2 from the germline V gene are LNHDA and SQIVND (reference sequence). In nucleotides, the CDR3 is TGTGCCAGTAGTATTTTGCGGGAGGCCCTGGGGGAGACCCAGTACTTC. Protein: CASSILREALGETQYF.

The rearrangement uses TRBV5-8 and TRBJ1-1; the match to TRBD1 covers 7 bases. V trimming: 4 bases; J trimming: 0 bases; junction bases outside the gene matches: 9. The CDR3 has 16 amino acids. Germline CDR1 reads SGHTS; CDR2 reads YDEGEE. CDR3 amino acids: CASSPDRALMNTEAFF. The CDR3 DNA reads TGTGCCAGCAGCCCCGACAGGGCCCTGATGAACACTGAAGCTTTCTTT.

V and J are TRBV10-2 and TRBJ2-1; 13 nucleotides agree with TRBD2. Looked up from germline, CDR1 is WSHSY and CDR2 is SAAADI. V was pared by 4 bases and J by 4 bases, with 4 bases of the junction left unmatched. The CDR3 is 16 amino acids. The CDR3 region is CASSATSGGQYNEQFF. Here the CDR3 DNA reads TGCGCCAGCAGTGCGACTAGCGGGGGGCAATACAATGAGCAGTTCTTC.

Notes on this clone: This same CDR3 is encoded by further DNA sequences in the sample. The CDR3 coding sequence is TGTGCCAGCAGTTCACCGGGACAGGGAAACTACGAGCAGTACTTC. It specifies CASSSPGQGNYEQYF. V usage is TRBV28 and J usage is TRBJ2-7, with TRBD1 matching over 9 bases. This CDR3 is built from 15 residues. Germline V CDR1 and CDR2: MDHEN, SYDVKM. V lost 4 bases and J lost 3; bases outside the gene matches: 7.

V usage is TRBV15 and J usage is TRBJ1-5; tentative D call: TRBD1 (5 bases). The CDR3 length is 14 residues. Looked up from germline, CDR1 is LNHNV and CDR2 is YYDKDF (reference sequence). The V end was cut by 3 bases, the J end by 4 bases, with 10 bases between. In DNA form, the CDR3 reads TGTGCCACCAGCAGCAGACAGCATAATCAGCCCCAGCATTTT. It is translated as CATSSRQHNQPQHF.

The chain has TRBV9 and TRBJ2-3, with TRBD1 matching over 7 bases. J gave up 2 bases and V 1 base, and 4 bases lay outside the gene matches. From germline, CDR1 is SGDLS and CDR2 YYNGEE. The CDR3 totals 15 residues. In DNA, the CDR3 is TGTGCCAGCAGCGTAACAGGGGATACCACAGATACGCAGTATTTT. It specifies CASSVTGDTTDTQYF.

The chain's CDR3 is CASSQTGGNTEAFF. CDR3 DNA sequence: TGTGCCAGCAGCCAGACAGGCGGCAACACTGAAGCTTTCTTT. The rearrangement uses TRBV5-4 and TRBJ1-1; tentative D call: TRBD1 (6 bases). Trimming stripped 4 bases from V and 2 bases from J, with 12 bases between. The germline CDR1 and CDR2 sequences are SGHNT and YYREEE (reference sequence). The CDR3 spans 14 residues.

This clone was seen more than once but under ten times. The J gene is TRBJ2-7, the V gene TRBV9; D gene ambiguous. The CDR3 is 14 amino acids. Germline CDR1 is SGDLS and CDR2 is YYNGEE. V dropped 5 bases and J dropped 0 bases, with 12 bases sitting between them. Here the CDR3 reads CASSLVGDSYEQYF. In DNA, the CDR3 is TGTGCCAGCAGTTTGGTAGGAGACTCCTACGAGCAGTACTTC.

The V call is TRBV7-9, the J call TRBJ1-1; D is ambiguous. With 5 bases removed from V and 1 base from J, the gap between germline ends came to 11 bases. CDR1 is SEHNR and CDR2 is FQNEAQ in the germline V gene (reference sequence). The CDR3 runs to 14 residues. CDR3 nucleotides: TGTGCCAGCAGCCCCCTCGCAGGGAACACTGAAGCTTTCTTT. Protein: CASSPLAGNTEAFF.

J is TRBJ1-2 and V is TRBV19, with 7 bases lining up with TRBD1. The CDR3 consists of 15 residues. Germline V gene lookup returns CDR1 LNHDA and CDR2 SQIVND (reference sequence). Trimming at V came to 2 bases and at J to 9 bases, leaving 12 bases not matched to a gene. In DNA form, the CDR3 reads TGTGCCAGTAGTATATCCGGGACAGTACTTTCTAGCTACACCTTC. It encodes CASSISGTVLSSYTF.

On this clone itself: This same CDR3 is encoded by further DNA sequences in the sample. In DNA, the CDR3 is TGCGCCAGCAGCTTGGAAGGGGCAGATACGCAGTATTTT. It specifies CASSLEGADTQYF. V usage is TRBV5-1 and J usage is TRBJ2-3; TRBD1 is a possible D gene (5 bases). Trimming pared 0 bases from V and 4 bases from J, leaving 6 bases between. CDR3 length: 13 amino acids. Germline V gives CDR1 SGHRS, CDR2 YFSETQ.

The chain employs TRBV29-1 and TRBJ1-4; 8 bases map to TRBD1. Germline values: CDR1 SQVTM, CDR2 ANQGSEA. The V segment lost 0 bases and the J segment 7 bases; nucleotides outside the gene matches: 4. The CDR3 runs 14 residues. The CDR3 loop reads CSVEDQTGGEKLFF. DNA for the CDR3: TGCAGCGTTGAAGATCAAACAGGGGGTGAAAAACTGTTTTTT.

The V call is TRBV19, the J call TRBJ2-2; possible D gene TRBD1, 6 bases. The CDR3 covers 14 residues. V lost 7 bases to trimming and J lost 4 bases, with 13 bases between them. Germline V gives CDR1 LNHDA, CDR2 SQIVND (reference sequence). The DNA for the CDR3 is TGTGCCAGTATGGGGGACACGTTCACCGGGGAGCTGTTTTTT. Translation gives CASMGDTFTGELFF.

The genes are TRBV5-1 and TRBJ2-3; TRBD1 aligns across 7 bases. Germline CDR1 is SGHRS and CDR2 is YFSETQ. V was pared by 3 bases and J by 5 bases, with 6 bases of the junction left unmatched. CDR3 length: 14 residues. The CDR3 sequence: CASSYGTEGDTQYF. CDR3 nucleotides: TGCGCCAGCAGCTACGGGACAGAGGGAGATACGCAGTATTTT.